A single sample is the source of the 6 T cell receptor beta chains below, sequenced in a study of T cell responses to AZD1222 COVID-19 vaccine. The table came from immunoSEQ multiplex PCR; TCRdb's copy has only in-frame clones and leaves some out. The table records 120,000 or so clones, 88% of them present only once. Sequences were derived from peripheral blood, sampled on day 0 of AZD1222 vaccination. The source is an adult in good health.

This chain connects TRBV6-2 or TRBV6-3 to TRBJ1-1, with D perhaps TRBD1 (6 bases). The V and J ends lost 0 bases and 14 bases respectively, with 13 bases between them. The CDR3 is 12 amino acids. CDR1 and CDR2 from the germline V gene are MNHEY and SVGEGT. CDR3 in DNA: TGTGCCAGCAGTTACTCCCGGGACATTGGATTCTTT. Translating it yields CASSYSRDIGFF.

This clone was observed once. This chain links TRBV18 with TRBJ2-7, with a possible D match to TRBD1 (5 bases). This CDR3 is built from 12 residues. CDR1 is KGHSH and CDR2 is LQKENI in the germline V gene. Trimming left V 5 bases short and J 5 bases short, with 10 bases between. In DNA form, the CDR3 reads TGTGCCAGCTCAACAGGTTACCACGAGCAGTACTTC. Encoded protein: CASSTGYHEQYF.

This sequence joins TRBV14 and TRBJ2-5; the D gene could be TRBD1 or TRBD2 (6 bases each). The CDR3 extends over 16 amino acids. Trimming took 2 bases from V and 9 from J, leaving 22 bases between them. The germline V gene encodes CDR1 SGHDN and CDR2 FVKESK. CDR3 coding DNA: TGTGCCAGCAGCCAATTCGGTCAAGAGGGGGGCCTATCCCAGTACTTC. Translation gives CASSQFGQEGGLSQYF.

The chain employs TRBV4-1 and TRBJ1-6; 8 bases fit TRBD1. The germline CDR1 and CDR2 sequences are MGHRA and YSYEKL. This CDR3 is built from 16 residues. J was trimmed by 10 bases and V by 8 bases; bases with no gene match: 16. The CDR3 protein is CASSQGWGRGLSPLHF. The CDR3 region has the DNA TGCGCCAGCTCTCAGGGATGGGGCAGGGGGCTCTCACCCCTCCACTTT.

This clone was counted a few times. The chain carries TRBV7-2 and TRBJ2-1; 10 nucleotides match TRBD2. The CDR3 consists of 15 residues. With 4 bases clipped from V and 8 bases from J, the junction kept 8 bases outside the gene matches. Germline V gene lookup returns CDR1 SGHTA and CDR2 FQGNSA. The CDR3 loop reads CASSSASGGIYEQFF. The CDR3 coding sequence is TGTGCCAGCAGCTCAGCTAGCGGGGGTATTTATGAGCAGTTCTTC.

The gene calls are TRBV6-5 and TRBJ2-3; D unresolved. Trimming pared 2 bases from V and 1 base from J, leaving 4 bases between. CDR1 MNHEY and CDR2 SVGAGI come from the germline V gene. The CDR3 loop spans 13 amino acids. Here the CDR3 DNA reads TGTGCCAGCAGTTACCCGGGCACAGATACGCAGTATTTT. Protein sequence: CASSYPGTDTQYF.